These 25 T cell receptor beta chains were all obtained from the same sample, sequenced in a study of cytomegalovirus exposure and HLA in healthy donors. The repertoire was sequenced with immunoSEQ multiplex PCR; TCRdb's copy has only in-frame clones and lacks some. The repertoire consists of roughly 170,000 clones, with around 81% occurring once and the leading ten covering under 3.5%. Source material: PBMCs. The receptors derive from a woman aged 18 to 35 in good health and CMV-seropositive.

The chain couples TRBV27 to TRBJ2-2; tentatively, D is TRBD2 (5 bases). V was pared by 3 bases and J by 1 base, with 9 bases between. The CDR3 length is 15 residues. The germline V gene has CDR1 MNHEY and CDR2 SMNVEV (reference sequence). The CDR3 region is CASSLRAMNTGELFF. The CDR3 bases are TGTGCCAGCAGTTTGAGGGCCATGAACACCGGGGAGCTGTTTTTT.

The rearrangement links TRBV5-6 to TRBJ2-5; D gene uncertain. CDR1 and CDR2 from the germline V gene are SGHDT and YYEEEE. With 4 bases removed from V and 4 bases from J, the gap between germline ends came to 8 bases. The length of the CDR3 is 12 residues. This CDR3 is CASSPYGETQYF. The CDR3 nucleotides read TGTGCCAGCAGCCCCTACGGAGAGACCCAGTACTTC.

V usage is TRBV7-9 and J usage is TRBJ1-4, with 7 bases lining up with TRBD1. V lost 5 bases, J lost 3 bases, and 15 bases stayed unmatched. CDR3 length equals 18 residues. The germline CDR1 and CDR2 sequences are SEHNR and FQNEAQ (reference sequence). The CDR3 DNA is TGTGCCAGCAGCCGTGGGACAGCAACTGGGCGGGCTAATGAAAAACTGTTTTTT. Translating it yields CASSRGTATGRANEKLFF.

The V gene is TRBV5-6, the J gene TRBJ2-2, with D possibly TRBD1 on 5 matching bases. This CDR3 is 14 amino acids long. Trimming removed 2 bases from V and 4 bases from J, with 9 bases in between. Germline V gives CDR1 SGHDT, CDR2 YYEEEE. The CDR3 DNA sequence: TGTGCCAGCAGCTTCAGGGCGGTCACCGGGGAGCTGTTTTTT. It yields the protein CASSFRAVTGELFF.

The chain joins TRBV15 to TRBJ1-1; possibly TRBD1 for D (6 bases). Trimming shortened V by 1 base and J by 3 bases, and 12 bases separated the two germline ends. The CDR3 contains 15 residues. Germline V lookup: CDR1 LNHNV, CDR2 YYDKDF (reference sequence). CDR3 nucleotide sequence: TGTGCCACCAGCAGAGCCCCAACAGGGTACACTGAAGCTTTCTTT. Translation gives CATSRAPTGYTEAFF.

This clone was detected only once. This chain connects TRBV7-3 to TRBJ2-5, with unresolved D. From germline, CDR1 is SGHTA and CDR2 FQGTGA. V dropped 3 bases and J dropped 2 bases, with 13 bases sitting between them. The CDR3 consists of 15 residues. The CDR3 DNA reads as TGTGCCAGCAGCTTGAGGCTGTCGCCACAAGAGACCCAGTACTTC. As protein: CASSLRLSPQETQYF.

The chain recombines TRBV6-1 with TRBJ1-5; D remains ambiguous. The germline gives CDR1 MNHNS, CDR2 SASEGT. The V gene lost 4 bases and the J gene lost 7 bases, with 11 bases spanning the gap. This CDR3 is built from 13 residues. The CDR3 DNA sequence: TGTGCCAGCAGTGGTACGGGGAGCCAGCCCCAGCATTTT. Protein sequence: CASSGTGSQPQHF.

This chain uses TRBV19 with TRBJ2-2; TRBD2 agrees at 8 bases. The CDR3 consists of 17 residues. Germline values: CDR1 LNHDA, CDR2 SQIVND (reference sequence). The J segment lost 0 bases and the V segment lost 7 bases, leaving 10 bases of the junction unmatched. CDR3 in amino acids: CASTLDGAGANTGELFF. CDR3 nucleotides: TGTGCCAGTACCCTCGACGGAGCGGGGGCGAACACCGGGGAGCTGTTTTTT.

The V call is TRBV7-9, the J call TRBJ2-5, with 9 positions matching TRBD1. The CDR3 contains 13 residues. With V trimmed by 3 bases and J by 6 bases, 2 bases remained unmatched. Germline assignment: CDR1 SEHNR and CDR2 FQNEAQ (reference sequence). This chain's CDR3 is CASSLDRGKTQYF. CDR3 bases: TGTGCCAGCAGCTTGGACAGGGGAAAGACCCAGTACTTC.

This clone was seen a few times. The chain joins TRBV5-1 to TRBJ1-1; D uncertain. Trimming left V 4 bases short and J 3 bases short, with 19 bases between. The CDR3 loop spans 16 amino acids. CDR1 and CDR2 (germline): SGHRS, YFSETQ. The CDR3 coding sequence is TGCGCCAGCAGCGCCCGGGCCGCTGGGGAGGACACTGAAGCTTTCTTT. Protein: CASSARAAGEDTEAFF.

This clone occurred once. The CDR3 spells CATSAGQGLEQYF. CDR3 sequence (DNA): TGTGCCACCAGCGCTGGGCAGGGGCTTGAGCAGTACTTC. V and J are TRBV15 and TRBJ2-7; tentatively, D is TRBD1 (6 bases). Germline V gene data show CDR1 as LNHNV and CDR2 as YYDKDF (reference sequence). The CDR3 spans 13 residues. V lost 5 bases, J lost 7 bases, and 15 bases lay in between.

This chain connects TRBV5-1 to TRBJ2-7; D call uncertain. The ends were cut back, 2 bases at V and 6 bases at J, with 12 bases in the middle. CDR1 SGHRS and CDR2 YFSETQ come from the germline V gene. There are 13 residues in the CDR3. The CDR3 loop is CASSFGGLPEQYF. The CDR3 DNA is TGCGCCAGCAGCTTTGGCGGCCTCCCCGAGCAGTACTTC.

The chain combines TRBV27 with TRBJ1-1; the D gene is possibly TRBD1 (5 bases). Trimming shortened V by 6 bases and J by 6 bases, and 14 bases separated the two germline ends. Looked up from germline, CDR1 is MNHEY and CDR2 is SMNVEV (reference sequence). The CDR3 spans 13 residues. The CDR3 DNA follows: TGTGCCAGCAGACCTAAGGGGTTGGCTGAAGCTTTCTTT. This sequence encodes CASRPKGLAEAFF.

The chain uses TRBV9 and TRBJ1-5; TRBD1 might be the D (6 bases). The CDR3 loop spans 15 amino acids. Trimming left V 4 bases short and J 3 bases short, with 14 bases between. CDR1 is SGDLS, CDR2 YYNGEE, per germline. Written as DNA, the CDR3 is TGTGCCAGCAGCCGAGGACAGAATCTCAATCAGCCCCAGCATTTT. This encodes CASSRGQNLNQPQHF.

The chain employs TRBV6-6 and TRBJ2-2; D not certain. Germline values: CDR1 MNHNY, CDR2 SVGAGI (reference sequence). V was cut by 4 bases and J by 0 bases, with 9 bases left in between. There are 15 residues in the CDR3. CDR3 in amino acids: CASSSRRPNTGELFF. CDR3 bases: TGTGCCAGCAGTTCCCGCAGGCCGAACACCGGGGAGCTGTTTTTT.

The CDR3 region has the DNA TGTGCCAGCAGCGTAGACGGATCCGCCGGAGATGAGCAGTTCTTC. Protein sequence: CASSVDGSAGDEQFF. The chain couples TRBV9 to TRBJ2-1; D ambiguous. The V end was cut by 0 bases, the J end by 8 bases, with 15 bases between. The germline V gene has CDR1 SGDLS and CDR2 YYNGEE. This CDR3 spans 15 amino acids.

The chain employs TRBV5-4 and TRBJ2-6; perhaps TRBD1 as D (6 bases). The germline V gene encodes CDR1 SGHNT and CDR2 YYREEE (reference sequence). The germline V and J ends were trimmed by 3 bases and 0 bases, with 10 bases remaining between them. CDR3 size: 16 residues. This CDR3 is CASSSGVGSGANVLTF. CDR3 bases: TGTGCCAGCAGCTCAGGGGTAGGCTCTGGGGCCAACGTCCTGACTTTC.

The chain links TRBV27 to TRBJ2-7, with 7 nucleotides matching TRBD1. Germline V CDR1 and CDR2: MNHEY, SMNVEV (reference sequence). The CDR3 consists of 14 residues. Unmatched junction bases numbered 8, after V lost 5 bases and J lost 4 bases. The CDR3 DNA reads TGTGCCAGCAGTGTCCGGGACAGAGGGTACGAGCAGTACTTC. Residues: CASSVRDRGYEQYF.

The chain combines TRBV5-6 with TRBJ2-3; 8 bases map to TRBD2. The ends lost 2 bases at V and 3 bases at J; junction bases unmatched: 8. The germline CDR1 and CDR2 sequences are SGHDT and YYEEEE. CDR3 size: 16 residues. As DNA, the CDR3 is TGTGCCAGCAGCTTAATTCGGGGGGGCCGGACAGATACGCAGTATTTT. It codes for CASSLIRGGRTDTQYF.

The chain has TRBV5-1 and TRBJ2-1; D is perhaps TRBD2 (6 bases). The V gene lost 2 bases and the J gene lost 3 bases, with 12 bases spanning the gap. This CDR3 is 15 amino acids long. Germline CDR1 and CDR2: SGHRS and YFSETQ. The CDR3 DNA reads TGCGCCAGCAGCTTTGGGACTCTTGTCTACAATGAGCAGTTCTTC. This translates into CASSFGTLVYNEQFF.

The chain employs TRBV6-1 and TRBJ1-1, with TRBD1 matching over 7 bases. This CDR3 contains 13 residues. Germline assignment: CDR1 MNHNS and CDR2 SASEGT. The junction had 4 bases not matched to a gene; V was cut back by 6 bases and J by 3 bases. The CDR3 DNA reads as TGTGCCAGCAGGAGCAGGGGGGACACTGAAGCTTTCTTT. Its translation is CASRSRGDTEAFF.

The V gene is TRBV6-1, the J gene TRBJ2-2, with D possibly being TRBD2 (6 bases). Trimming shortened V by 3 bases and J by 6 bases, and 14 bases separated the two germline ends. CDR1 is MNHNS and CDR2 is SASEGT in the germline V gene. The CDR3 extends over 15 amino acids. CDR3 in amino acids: CASSEPGVRPGELFF. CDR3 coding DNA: TGTGCCAGCAGTGAGCCGGGGGTGAGACCCGGGGAGCTGTTTTTT.

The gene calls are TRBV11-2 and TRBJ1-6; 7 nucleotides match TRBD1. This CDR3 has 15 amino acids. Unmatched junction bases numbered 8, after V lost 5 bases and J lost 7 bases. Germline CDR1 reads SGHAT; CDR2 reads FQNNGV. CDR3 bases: TGTGCCAGCAGCATCCCGACAGGGTTGAATTCACCCCTCCACTTT. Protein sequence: CASSIPTGLNSPLHF.

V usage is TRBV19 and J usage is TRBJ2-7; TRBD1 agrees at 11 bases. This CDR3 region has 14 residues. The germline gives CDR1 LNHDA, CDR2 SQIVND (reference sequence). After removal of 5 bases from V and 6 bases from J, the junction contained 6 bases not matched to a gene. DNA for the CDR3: TGTGCCAGTAGTGTTCCCGGGACAGGGGGCGAGCAGTACTTC. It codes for CASSVPGTGGEQYF.

In DNA form, the CDR3 reads TGTGCCAGCAGTGAAACGGAGGGGGCGAGGGACGAGCAGTACTTC. Translating it yields CASSETEGARDEQYF. The V and J genes are TRBV2 and TRBJ2-7; D possibly corresponds to TRBD1 (7 bases). Looked up from germline, CDR1 is SNHLY and CDR2 is FYNNEI. CDR3 length equals 15 residues. Trimming cost V 2 bases and J 5 bases, with 16 bases left between them.